One sample yielded the 9 T cell receptor beta chains listed below, sequenced in a study of memory CD4+ T cells and cytomegalovirus serostatus. The assay was immunoSEQ multiplex PCR, and TCRdb's table has in-frame clones only and misses some. The sample lists roughly 50,000 clones, around 77% occurring once. The sort gate was single viable CD3+CD4+CD8-CD45RO+ cells for memory CD4+ T cells. The specimen sequenced was memory CD4+ T cells from blood. These receptors all stem from an adult in good health and CMV-seronegative.

The chain's CDR3 is CAISDSAVETQYF. Here the CDR3 DNA reads TGTGCCATCAGTGACTCAGCGGTGGAGACCCAGTACTTC. This sequence joins TRBV10-3 and TRBJ2-5, with D maybe TRBD2 (5 bases). Trimming left V 3 bases short and J 5 bases short, with 10 bases between. Per the germline V gene, CDR1 is ENHRY and CDR2 is SYGVKD. This CDR3 is built from 13 residues.

This clone has a single count. The CDR3, as DNA: TGTGCCAGCAGCAAGGGGAGAAGAACAGCAACTAATGAAAAACTGTTTTTT. Protein sequence: CASSKGRRTATNEKLFF. The V and J genes are TRBV7-9 and TRBJ1-4; D may be TRBD1 (5 bases). The CDR3 spans 17 residues. Germline CDR1 SEHNR, CDR2 FQNEAQ (reference sequence). The V and J ends lost 5 bases and 0 bases respectively, with 16 bases between them. The variable domain in full, completed from reference TRBV7-9 and TRBJ1-4, reads DTGVSQNPRHKITKRGQNVTFRCDPISEHNRLYWYRQTLGQGPEFLTYFQNEAQLEKSRLLSDRFSAERPKGSFSTLEIQRTEQGDSAMYLCASSKGRRTATNEKLFFGSGTQLSVL.

The rearrangement links TRBV6-5 to TRBJ2-7; D is possibly TRBD1 (6 bases). This CDR3 is built from 12 residues. Trimming cost V 9 bases and J 3 bases, with 12 bases left between them. Germline assignment: CDR1 MNHEY and CDR2 SVGAGI. This CDR3 is CASTPDSYEQYF. The CDR3 DNA sequence: TGTGCCAGTACCCCGGACAGCTACGAGCAGTACTTC.

The rearrangement joins TRBV28 to TRBJ1-1; no clear D gene. The V and J ends lost 3 bases and 5 bases respectively, with 10 bases between them. The CDR3 length is 13 residues. Looked up from germline, CDR1 is MDHEN and CDR2 is SYDVKM. The chain's CDR3 is CASSLLARTEAFF. The CDR3, as DNA: TGTGCCAGCAGTTTGCTGGCCAGGACTGAAGCTTTCTTT.

The chain joins TRBV7-6 to TRBJ1-1; D is possibly TRBD1 (6 bases). The CDR3 totals 15 residues. Germline CDR1 reads SGHVS; CDR2 reads FNYEAQ. Trimming left V 1 base short and J 0 bases short, with 9 bases between. CDR3 bases: TGTGCCAGCAGCTTAGGGACAGCCATGAACACTGAAGCTTTCTTT. Residues: CASSLGTAMNTEAFF.

The chain has TRBV6-5 and TRBJ2-5, with D possibly being TRBD1 or TRBD2 (5 bases each). V was clipped by 0 bases and J by 3 bases, with 11 bases between them. This CDR3 has 15 residues. The germline V gene encodes CDR1 MNHEY and CDR2 SVGAGI. The CDR3 DNA is TGTGCCAGCAGTTACTCGATCGGGACCGAAGAGACCCAGTACTTC. Encoded protein: CASSYSIGTEETQYF.

The chain uses TRBV5-5 and TRBJ2-3; 8 positions match TRBD2. The J segment lost 6 bases and the V segment lost 4 bases, leaving 13 bases of the junction unmatched. The CDR3 runs to 16 residues. CDR1 and CDR2 (germline): SGHKS, YYEKEE (reference sequence). The CDR3 DNA is TGTGCCAGCAGCCCCATTTCGGGACTAGGAATGGATACGCAGTATTTT. Its protein product is CASSPISGLGMDTQYF.

This CDR3 reads CASSPGLASDTQYF. CDR3 DNA sequence: TGCGCCAGCAGCCCGGGACTCGCCTCAGATACGCAGTATTTT. The V and J genes are TRBV5-1 and TRBJ2-3, with a possible D match to TRBD2 (6 bases). The ends were cut back, 4 bases at V and 4 bases at J, with 13 bases in the middle. The CDR3 is made up of 14 amino acids. CDR1 and CDR2 from the germline V gene are SGHRS and YFSETQ.

The rearrangement joins TRBV9 to TRBJ2-2, with 7 bases matching TRBD1. The germline gives CDR1 SGDLS, CDR2 YYNGEE. Trimming cost V 2 bases and J 4 bases; bases outside gene matches: 2. The CDR3 has 14 amino acids. The CDR3 nucleotides are TGTGCCAGCAGCGTCACAGGGGTCACCGGGGAGCTGTTTTTT. This encodes CASSVTGVTGELFF.